Presented here are 25 T cell receptor beta chains from one specimen sequenced in a study of OX40 agonist ivuxolimab in advanced cancers. Data came from immunoSEQ multiplex PCR; TCRdb stores just in-frame clones and leaves some out. The sample carries tens of thousands of clones, approximately 90% recorded once. The sample here was CD4+ or CD8+ T cells sorted from blood, taken in a trial of the OX40 agonist ivuxolimab. These receptor sequences come from an adult with an advanced solid tumor such as melanoma, head and neck, liver or kidney cancer.

This clone occurred a few times. The chain recombines TRBV30 with TRBJ1-1, with D possibly TRBD1 on 5 matching bases. Deletions cut 0 bases from V and 11 bases from J, with 13 bases between. Germline V gene data show CDR1 as GTSNPN and CDR2 as SVGIG (reference sequence). The CDR3 has 12 amino acids. DNA of the CDR3: TGTGCCTGGAGTGTACAGAAGACAGAGGCTTTCTTT. It codes for CAWSVQKTEAFF. Filled out from reference TRBV30 and TRBJ1-1, the complete variable domain reads SQTIHQWPATLVQPVGSPLSLECTVEGTSNPNLYWYRQAAGRGLQLLFYSVGIGQISSEVPQNLSASRPQDRQFILSSKKLLLSDSGFYLCAWSVQKTEAFFGQGTRLTVV.

V gene TRBV19 combines with J gene TRBJ1-2, with no clear D. CDR1 LNHDA and CDR2 SQIVND come from the germline V gene (reference sequence). This CDR3 has 15 amino acids. The V end was cut by 8 bases, the J end by 0 bases, with 16 bases between. Here the CDR3 DNA reads TGTGCCAGTGGAGACCCTCCGGGCGCTAACTATGGCTACACCTTC. This gives the protein CASGDPPGANYGYTF.

V gene TRBV4-3 combines with J gene TRBJ2-1; 8 bases match TRBD2. The CDR3 runs to 15 residues. With V trimmed by 0 bases and J by 7 bases, 5 bases remained unmatched. CDR1 is LGHNA and CDR2 is YSLEER in the germline V gene. In nucleotides, the CDR3 is TGCGCCAGCAGCCAAGAACTAGCGGAACGGAATGAGCAGTTCTTC. Protein product: CASSQELAERNEQFF.

The chain uses TRBV6-5 and TRBJ2-7, with TRBD1 matching 10 bases. This CDR3 has 15 residues. Germline-derived CDR1 and CDR2 are MNHEY and SVGAGI. V lost 2 bases to trimming and J lost 6 bases; unmatched junction nucleotides: 7. The CDR3 DNA reads TGTGCCAGCAGTTACGCTAGGACAGGGGGAAGCGAGCAGTACTTC. As protein: CASSYARTGGSEQYF.

This chain links TRBV19 with TRBJ2-3; 11 bases are a match to TRBD2. Per germline, CDR1 LNHDA and CDR2 SQIVND (reference sequence). V lost 10 bases and J lost 3; bases outside the gene matches: 15. The CDR3 loop spans 17 amino acids. CDR3 sequence (DNA): TGTGCCACCCAGATTTCGACTAGCGGGGTTGGGACAGATACGCAGTATTTT. Its translation: CATQISTSGVGTDTQYF.

This sequence joins TRBV10-3 and TRBJ2-1; TRBD2 is a possible D gene (7 bases). Trimming cost V 8 bases and J 1 base, with 12 bases left between them. The CDR3 is 14 amino acids. Germline CDR1 is ENHRY and CDR2 is SYGVKD. The CDR3 region is CAIAGAESYNEQFF. The CDR3 DNA sequence: TGTGCCATCGCGGGGGCGGAGTCCTACAATGAGCAGTTCTTC.

Only one count was recorded for this clone. The V call is TRBV19, the J call TRBJ1-5; 12 nucleotides match TRBD1. Trimming cost V 5 bases and J 1 base; bases outside gene matches: 6. The CDR3 is 17 residues long. The V gene's germline CDR1 is LNHDA and CDR2 SQIVND (reference sequence). The CDR3: CASSLEGQGASNQPQHF. Written as DNA, the CDR3 is TGTGCCAGTAGTCTCGAGGGACAGGGGGCGAGCAATCAGCCCCAGCATTTT.

This clone occurred once. The chain is built from TRBV19 and TRBJ2-6; D is uncertain. V lost 0 bases, J lost 1 base, and 28 bases lay in between. This CDR3 has 23 amino acids. CDR1 LNHDA and CDR2 SQIVND come from the germline V gene (reference sequence). The CDR3 is CASSIESEVFLAPGESGANVLTF. As DNA, the CDR3 is TGTGCCAGTAGTATAGAAAGTGAGGTTTTTTTGGCACCTGGAGAATCTGGGGCCAACGTCCTGACTTTC.

This clone turned up a few times. The chain employs TRBV11-3 and TRBJ1-2; D unresolved. Germline CDR1 is SGHNT and CDR2 is YENEEA. Trimming removed 5 bases from V and 2 bases from J, with 9 bases in between. The CDR3 runs 13 residues. CDR3 amino acids: CASSQGRNYGYTF. The CDR3 region has the DNA TGTGCCAGCAGCCAAGGACGGAACTATGGCTACACCTTC.

This sequence joins TRBV5-1 and TRBJ2-2; 9 nucleotides match TRBD1. Trimming at V came to 4 bases and at J to 4 bases, leaving 11 bases not matched to a gene. Looked up from germline, CDR1 is SGHRS and CDR2 is YFSETQ. CDR3 length: 17 residues. CDR3 nucleotides: TGCGCCAGCAGCCCATTCCCGGGACAGGGTGGCACCGGGGAGCTGTTTTTT. This translates into CASSPFPGQGGTGELFF.

The chain carries TRBV30 and TRBJ2-6; possibly TRBD2 for D (5 bases). Trimming removed 4 bases from V and 0 bases from J, with 10 bases in between. This CDR3 has 15 amino acids. Germline CDR1 reads GTSNPN; CDR2 reads SVGIG (reference sequence). The CDR3 here is CAWTLGSSGANVLTF. CDR3 nucleotides: TGTGCCTGGACCTTGGGGAGCTCTGGGGCCAACGTCCTGACTTTC.

The V call is TRBV5-4, the J call TRBJ1-2; D possibly corresponds to TRBD1 (5 bases). Germline assignment: CDR1 SGHNT and CDR2 YYREEE (reference sequence). V dropped 5 bases and J dropped 4 bases, with 21 bases sitting between them. CDR3 length: 16 amino acids. The CDR3 coding sequence is TGTGCCAGCAGTCCCAGGGTGACAGTACTTCTCTATGGCTACACCTTC. Its protein product is CASSPRVTVLLYGYTF.

The CDR3 here is CASSLRRSGANVLTF. In DNA form, the CDR3 reads TGTGCCAGCAGCTTACGACGCTCTGGGGCCAACGTCCTGACTTTC. The chain employs TRBV7-8 and TRBJ2-6; D is ambiguous. The CDR3 is made up of 15 amino acids. Trimming shortened V by 2 bases and J by 0 bases, and 5 bases separated the two germline ends. Germline V gene sequence: CDR1 SGHVS, CDR2 FQNEAQ.

This rearrangement joins TRBV5-1 to TRBJ2-5; D is unclear. The V gene's germline CDR1 is SGHRS and CDR2 YFSETQ. The CDR3 is 12 amino acids. With 4 bases removed from V and 0 bases from J, the gap between germline ends came to 4 bases. The CDR3 is CASSEDQETQYF. The DNA for the CDR3 is TGCGCCAGCAGCGAAGACCAAGAGACCCAGTACTTC.

This clone was counted a single time. V usage is TRBV9 and J usage is TRBJ2-3; a possible D gene is TRBD1 (6 bases). The CDR3 has 15 amino acids. Germline V gene sequence: CDR1 SGDLS, CDR2 YYNGEE. Trimming removed 3 bases at V and 2 bases at J, with 13 bases between. The CDR3 protein is CASSDIRDNTDTQYF. The CDR3 nucleotides are TGTGCCAGCAGCGACATCAGGGACAACACAGATACGCAGTATTTT.

The chain has TRBV9 and TRBJ2-7; 12 bases fit TRBD2. From germline, CDR1 is SGDLS and CDR2 YYNGEE. With 4 bases clipped from V and 2 bases from J, the junction kept 10 bases outside the gene matches. The CDR3 covers 17 residues. CDR3 nucleotides: TGTGCCAGCAGCTCTAGACTAGCGGGAGACGGAACCTACGAGCAGTACTTC. The encoded protein is CASSSRLAGDGTYEQYF.

Here the CDR3 DNA reads TGTGCCAGCAGTTGGACCGGGACAGGGAGAGAGACCCAGTACTTC. It yields the protein CASSWTGTGRETQYF. The chain combines TRBV2 with TRBJ2-5, with 9 bases that match TRBD1. Germline-derived CDR1 and CDR2 are SNHLY and FYNNEI. The CDR3 has 15 residues. V dropped 5 bases and J dropped 4; count of bases not matched to a gene: 8.

The chain recombines TRBV6-1 with TRBJ2-7, with D possibly matching TRBD2 (6 bases). Looked up from germline, CDR1 is MNHNS and CDR2 is SASEGT. Between the trimmed V and J ends, which lost 4 bases and 0 bases, there was a span of 10 bases. CDR3 size: 14 residues. CDR3 region: CASSVTRISYEQYF. The DNA for the CDR3 is TGTGCCAGCAGTGTGACTAGGATCTCCTACGAGCAGTACTTC.

The chain recombines TRBV10-3 with TRBJ2-6, with 8 bases fitting TRBD1. CDR1 is ENHRY and CDR2 is SYGVKD in the germline V gene. This CDR3 contains 16 residues. V lost 8 bases and J lost 1; bases outside the gene matches: 7. The CDR3, as DNA: TGTGCCATCTCTGCAGGGGGCCCTTCTGGGGCCAACGTCCTGACTTTC. Protein product: CAISAGGPSGANVLTF.

This chain connects TRBV5-1 to TRBJ1-2; D is unclear. This CDR3 has 14 residues. V was trimmed by 0 bases and J by 4 bases, leaving 10 bases between them. CDR1 and CDR2 (germline): SGHRS, YFSETQ. CDR3 nucleotides: TGCGCCAGCAGCTTGGGGGAGCCTATCTATGGCTACACCTTC. It translates to CASSLGEPIYGYTF.

The rearrangement links TRBV25-1 to TRBJ2-7, with 7 bases fitting TRBD1. Per the germline V gene, CDR1 is MGHDK and CDR2 is SYGVNS. The V gene end was trimmed by 1 base and the J gene end by 2 bases; junction bases not matched to a gene: 2. The CDR3 loop spans 14 amino acids. In DNA form, the CDR3 reads TGTGCCAGCAGTGAATGGACAGGAACCTACGAGCAGTACTTC. As protein: CASSEWTGTYEQYF.

Only a few counts were recorded for this clone. It is unclear where the CDR3 begins or ends on the DNA, so no DNA is shown, and the CDR3 is as TCRdb lists it. CDR3 amino acids: CASSLAVAGGAGHF. The V call is TRBV11-2, the J call TRBJ2-7; the table's D call, TRBD2, has no DNA check behind it. Germline-derived CDR1 and CDR2 are SGHAT and FQNNGV. From its first to its last residue, the CDR3 has 14 amino acids.

The chain couples TRBV27 to TRBJ1-6, with no clear D. The V gene lost 8 bases and the J gene lost 8 bases, with 13 bases spanning the gap. Germline V gene lookup returns CDR1 MNHEY and CDR2 SMNVEV (reference sequence). There are 13 residues in the CDR3. The CDR3 nucleotides are TGTGCCAGCTGGCCCGGGTTAGATTCACCCCTCCACTTT. This gives the protein CASWPGLDSPLHF.

The rearrangement joins TRBV6-1 to TRBJ2-1; 9 nucleotides line up with TRBD2. This CDR3 spans 16 amino acids. Germline CDR1 and CDR2: MNHNS and SASEGT. The junction had 3 bases not matched to a gene; V was cut back by 1 base and J by 2 bases. The CDR3 DNA is TGTGCCAGCAGTGAAGTGGGCGGGAGGGCCTACAATGAGCAGTTCTTC. This codes for CASSEVGGRAYNEQFF.

The chain carries TRBV15 and TRBJ2-2; TRBD2 matches 8 bases. The CDR3 totals 16 residues. V trimming: 5 bases; J trimming: 1 base; junction bases outside the gene matches: 6. Germline values: CDR1 LNHNV, CDR2 YYDKDF (reference sequence). CDR3 amino acids: CATSSPLAENTGELFF. The CDR3 DNA is TGTGCCACCAGCTCTCCACTAGCGGAGAACACCGGGGAGCTGTTTTTT.